These 22 T cell receptor beta chains were sequenced from one sample in a study of blood T cell repertoires in COVID-19. The protocol was immunoSEQ multiplex PCR, while the TCRdb copy is restricted to in-frame clones and leaves out a portion. The data hold a few hundred thousand clones, with 70% to 90% observed a single time. Sequenced: peripheral blood. The origin of the receptors is a man between 50 and 59 years old with COVID-19, enrolled during active disease.

V usage is TRBV10-3 and J usage is TRBJ1-3; D call uncertain. The V gene lost 10 bases and the J gene lost 1 base, with 17 bases spanning the gap. The CDR3 loop spans 15 amino acids. Germline CDR1 and CDR2: ENHRY and SYGVKD. The CDR3 reads CATTTPTQSGNTIYF. CDR3 nucleotide sequence: TGTGCCACTACCACCCCCACCCAATCTGGAAACACCATATATTTT.

In DNA, the CDR3 is TGTGCCTGGAGTGATCCCGGGACAGGGGGCGCAGGACCCCAGCATTTT. This gives the protein CAWSDPGTGGAGPQHF. The rearrangement links TRBV30 to TRBJ1-5; TRBD1 agrees at 12 bases. V gave up 1 base and J gave up 10 bases; unmatched junction bases: 11. Per germline, CDR1 GTSNPN and CDR2 SVGIG (reference sequence). This CDR3 comprises 16 residues.

The rearrangement joins TRBV4-3 to TRBJ2-1; TRBD2 agrees at 11 bases. The CDR3 extends over 18 amino acids. J lost 3 bases, V lost 0 bases, and 7 bases had no gene match. CDR1 is LGHNA and CDR2 is YSLEER in the germline V gene. CDR3 in DNA: TGCGCCAGCAGCCAAGATAACCGACTAGCGGGGAACTACAATGAGCAGTTCTTC. Translated, it gives CASSQDNRLAGNYNEQFF.

The table lists this clone with a count of one. The V call is TRBV7-9, the J call TRBJ1-2; D gene uncertain. From germline, CDR1 is SEHNR and CDR2 FQNEAQ (reference sequence). Trimming cost V 5 bases and J 4 bases, with 23 bases left between them. CDR3 size: 17 residues. The CDR3 region has the DNA TGTGCCAGCAGCCCAACTAGACGGGAAGTGACCCTCTATGGCTACACCTTC. Encoded protein: CASSPTRREVTLYGYTF. The complete variable domain, with remaining parts taken from reference TRBV7-9 and TRBJ1-2, reads DTGVSQNPRHKITKRGQNVTFRCDPISEHNRLYWYRQTLGQGPEFLTYFQNEAQLEKSRLLSDRFSAERPKGSFSTLEIQRTEQGDSAMYLCASSPTRREVTLYGYTFGSGTRLTVV.

The chain combines TRBV7-2 with TRBJ2-5; no clear D. V shed 3 bases and J shed 2 bases, with 7 bases lying between them. Germline CDR1 SGHTA, CDR2 FQGNSA. The CDR3 consists of 13 residues. The CDR3 DNA sequence: TGTGCCAGCAGCTTTAGCACTCAAGAGACCCAGTACTTC. It specifies CASSFSTQETQYF.

This chain uses TRBV3-1 (or the pseudogene TRBV3-2) with TRBJ1-2; 11 bases line up with TRBD1. Trimming cost V 0 bases and J 5 bases; bases outside gene matches: 8. From germline, CDR1 is LGHDT and CDR2 YNNKEL (reference sequence). CDR3 size: 17 residues. This chain's CDR3 is CASSQDWGTGGWYGYTF. In nucleotides, the CDR3 is TGTGCCAGCAGCCAAGATTGGGGGACAGGGGGGTGGTATGGCTACACCTTC.

The chain couples TRBV29-1 to TRBJ2-1, with D uncertain. CDR3 length: 14 amino acids. Looked up from germline, CDR1 is SQVTM and CDR2 is ANQGSEA. Trimming shortened V by 4 bases and J by 0 bases, and 10 bases separated the two germline ends. In DNA form, the CDR3 reads TGCAGCGTTGCGATCTCCAGCTCCTACAATGAGCAGTTCTTC. This sequence encodes CSVAISSSYNEQFF.

J is TRBJ1-6 and V is TRBV5-5, with 7 nucleotides matching TRBD1. The V segment lost 4 bases and the J segment 8 bases; nucleotides outside the gene matches: 6. The CDR3 runs to 14 residues. Germline lookup yields CDR1 SGHKS and CDR2 YYEKEE (reference sequence). The CDR3 DNA reads TGTGCCAGCAGCCACAGGGGTCAAGATTCACCCCTCCACTTT. Protein product: CASSHRGQDSPLHF.

V and J are TRBV19 and TRBJ2-5; D is perhaps TRBD2 (6 bases). The V end was cut by 1 base, the J end by 5 bases, with 17 bases between. Looked up from germline, CDR1 is LNHDA and CDR2 is SQIVND (reference sequence). The CDR3 is 16 amino acids. The CDR3 nucleotides are TGTGCCAGTAGTATAGTTGGCGAAAAGACTAGGGAGACCCAGTACTTC. Its protein is CASSIVGEKTRETQYF.

The chain joins TRBV7-2 to TRBJ2-7; 12 bases are a match to TRBD2. The CDR3 runs to 14 residues. The ends lost 4 bases at V and 6 bases at J; junction bases unmatched: 4. Germline-derived CDR1 and CDR2 are SGHTA and FQGNSA. This CDR3 reads CASSSGLAGSEQYF. CDR3 coding DNA: TGTGCCAGCAGCTCAGGACTAGCGGGAAGCGAGCAGTACTTC.

The chain carries TRBV19 and TRBJ2-5; 7 bases are a match to TRBD1. Germline V gene data show CDR1 as LNHDA and CDR2 as SQIVND (reference sequence). The V segment lost 5 bases and the J segment 4 bases; nucleotides outside the gene matches: 7. The CDR3 length is 14 residues. The CDR3 spells CASSVTGPGETQYF. The DNA for the CDR3 is TGTGCCAGTAGTGTGACAGGGCCGGGAGAGACCCAGTACTTC.

This chain uses TRBV2 with TRBJ2-3; TRBD2 agrees at 15 bases. The CDR3 has 17 residues. The V gene's germline CDR1 is SNHLY and CDR2 FYNNEI. Losses at the gene ends were 2 bases for V and 6 bases for J; bases not matched to a gene: 6. DNA for the CDR3: TGTGCCAGCAGTGAACTGGGACTAGCGGGGGGTGTGGATACGCAGTATTTT. Translation: CASSELGLAGGVDTQYF.

This clone turned up a few times. The genes are TRBV19 and TRBJ2-1; D is unresolved. CDR3 size: 14 residues. CDR1 is LNHDA and CDR2 is SQIVND in the germline V gene (reference sequence). Deletions cut 2 bases from V and 4 bases from J, with 9 bases between. The DNA of the CDR3 is TGTGCCAGTAGTATATACGGTCTTTACAATGAGCAGTTCTTC. Protein sequence: CASSIYGLYNEQFF.

The CDR3 reads CASSHPGPQGGYGYTF. The CDR3 nucleotides are TGTGCCAGCAGTCACCCGGGACCCCAGGGGGGCTATGGCTACACCTTC. This chain connects TRBV28 to TRBJ1-2, with 7 bases aligning to TRBD1. The CDR3 spans 16 residues. Germline V gene lookup returns CDR1 MDHEN and CDR2 SYDVKM. V was clipped by 5 bases and J by 4 bases; unmatched bases: 13.

On this clone itself: This sample also contains other DNA sequences that code for the same CDR3. The genes are TRBV10-3 and TRBJ2-7; 8 positions match TRBD2. Trimming removed 0 bases from V and 3 bases from J; junction bases left unmatched: 4. The CDR3 is 15 amino acids. Germline values: CDR1 ENHRY, CDR2 SYGVKD. The CDR3, as DNA: TGTGCCATCAGTGAGTCTGGTCTAGCGGGCTACGAGCAGTACTTC. It specifies CAISESGLAGYEQYF.

The V gene is TRBV10-2, the J gene TRBJ2-7, with a possible D match to TRBD1 (6 bases). V was pared by 4 bases and J by 2 bases, with 15 bases between. There are 15 residues in the CDR3. Per the germline V gene, CDR1 is WSHSY and CDR2 is SAAADI. The DNA for the CDR3 is TGCGCCAGCAGTGGGTCAGGGGCAGTTACCTACGAGCAGTACTTC. This translates into CASSGSGAVTYEQYF.

V usage is TRBV19 and J usage is TRBJ2-3; 11 bases line up with TRBD1. In germline, CDR1 is LNHDA, CDR2 SQIVND (reference sequence). CDR3 length equals 14 residues. V was pared by 3 bases and J by 5 bases, with 1 base of the junction left unmatched. In nucleotides, the CDR3 is TGTGCCAGTAGTATGGACAGGGGGCGAGATACGCAGTATTTT. Translated, it gives CASSMDRGRDTQYF.

The gene calls are TRBV18 and TRBJ2-7, with 7 bases aligning to TRBD1. CDR3 length equals 14 residues. V gave up 6 bases and J gave up 2 bases; unmatched junction bases: 7. Germline CDR1 KGHSH, CDR2 LQKENI. The CDR3 here is CASSPLGTAYEQYF. The CDR3 nucleotides read TGTGCCAGCTCGCCCCTCGGGACAGCCTACGAGCAGTACTTC.

The chain recombines TRBV3-1 (or the pseudogene TRBV3-2) with TRBJ2-7; TRBD2 matches at 16 bases. Germline V gives CDR1 LGHDT, CDR2 YNNKEL (reference sequence). The CDR3 spans 17 residues. The trim removed 4 bases at V and 1 base at J, leaving 4 bases unmatched. As DNA, the CDR3 is TGTGCCAGCAGCCCGGGACTAGCGGGAGGGGGTTCCTACGAGCAGTACTTC. This gives the protein CASSPGLAGGGSYEQYF.

This clone occurred once. The genes are TRBV7-3 and TRBJ2-3; TRBD1 agrees at 7 bases. CDR3 length: 12 amino acids. V was pared by 5 bases and J by 6 bases, with 2 bases of the junction left unmatched. CDR1 SGHTA and CDR2 FQGTGA come from the germline V gene. This CDR3 is CASSPRGDTQYF. The CDR3 DNA reads TGTGCCAGCAGCCCCAGGGGGGATACGCAGTATTTT.

This chain connects TRBV19 to TRBJ2-7; D is perhaps TRBD1 (6 bases). The CDR3 runs to 16 residues. V lost 3 bases and J lost 3, with 18 bases in between. CDR1 LNHDA and CDR2 SQIVND come from the germline V gene (reference sequence). The CDR3 DNA reads as TGTGCCAGTAGTATTAGCTCTCAGGGGTCTGGCTACGAGCAGTACTTC. Translating gives CASSISSQGSGYEQYF.

V gene TRBV27 combines with J gene TRBJ2-1, with 11 bases aligning to TRBD2. Germline V gene sequence: CDR1 MNHEY, CDR2 SMNVEV (reference sequence). Germline trimming cut 2 bases from V and 0 bases from J; bases unmatched to any gene: 6. The CDR3 runs to 18 residues. Here the CDR3 DNA reads TGTGCCAGCAGTTTAGGGCTAGCGGGAGGAATCTCCTACAATGAGCAGTTCTTC. As protein: CASSLGLAGGISYNEQFF.